This T cell receptor beta chain comes out of a study of T-cell reconstitution after alpha-beta-depleted transplantation in children. This CDR3 region has 16 residues. The V gene lost 0 bases and the J gene lost 2 bases, with 17 bases spanning the gap. CDR1 DFQATT and CDR2 SNEGSKA come from the germline V gene (reference sequence). In its sample, this clonotype was seen many times. Unique molecular identifiers featured in how the TCRbeta library was prepared. TCRdb re-called the PCR reads with MiXCR, one entry per CDR3 protein. The table records 280,000 or so distinct CDR3 sequences, around a tenth of them present only once.

The input for sequencing was peripheral blood, taken 180 days after TCRalphabeta/CD19-depleted stem cell transplant. This chain joins TRBV20-1 and TRBJ2-7; maybe TRBD1 (5 bases). The TCR was taken from a male patient aged 2-15 years who had a stem cell transplant for chronic granulomatous disease, so the T cells may come from the graft donor. Here the CDR3 reads CSARDARATITYEQYF. In nucleotides, the CDR3 is TGCAGTGCTAGAGATGCCAGGGCCACAATAACCTACGAGCAGTACTTC.